This T cell receptor beta chain was captured in a study of beta chain features in type 1 diabetes (dated by TCRdb to 2016 to 2019). Concerning the study at large: No differences in mean age, gender distribution, total cell number or subset yield were found between patients and healthy donors. A total of 100 million to 140 million sorted cells were examined across all samples, and the number of cells per subset was strongly correlated with RNA yield. The study compared TCRB repertoires of sorted circulating CD4+ T cell subsets between recently diagnosed type 1 diabetes patients and matched healthy donors. Regulatory and stem cell-like memory subsets were obtained from only 8 patients and roughly eight healthy donors, while naive and central memory subsets were obtained from all 30 or so donors. Study-level results and caveats: Type 1 diabetes patients showed a moderate but significant shortening of TCRB CDR3 length in all four CD4+ subsets. Naive, central memory and regulatory TCRB repertoires appeared to be more alike among patients than among healthy donors. HLA sub-analyses involved small numbers of individuals, so any influence of HLA type on TCRB rearrangement remained unresolved. At VDJ recombination sites, type 1 diabetes patients had fewer insertions and more deleted nucleotides, which implies abnormalities in thymic rearrangement. Sequencing cDNA rather than genomic DNA could over-represent highly expressing activated cells, although activation and CD3 levels did not differ between groups. PCR may preferentially amplify shorter templates, but because patient and control samples were amplified and corrected together, any resulting skew would affect both groups equally.

Comments on this clone: What antigen it recognizes has not been identified. Qualities for individual bases were not recorded, and no much larger clone is one base off.

Per the germline V gene, SNHLY is the CDR1 and FYNNEI is the CDR2. Trimming takes 9 bases from V and 6 bases from J, and the germline ends sit 15 bases apart. From cysteine to phenylalanine, the CDR3 is 14 amino acids long. The read is trimmed to its CDR3 DNA, 42 bases read in frame from base 1. From each donor, a single peripheral blood sample of about 110 mL on average was drawn into heparinised tubes. Using a panel that included CD45RO, CCR7, CD25, CD127, CD95 and CD27, naive, central memory, regulatory and stem cell-like memory CD4+ T cells were sorted on a BD FACSAria II. Purity was above 95% for every sorted population. Right away, PBMCs were isolated by Lymphoprep density gradient centrifugation and were stained directly, with no culture step. So that batch effects would be minimized, each experiment stained and sorted samples in pairs, pairing one healthy donor with one patient. All of the isolated RNA was reverse transcribed with the High Capacity cDNA Reverse Transcription Kit, so expressed TCRB transcripts were sequenced. Deep immunoSEQ sequencing was performed on naive, central memory and regulatory T cell samples, with an average of around 3.5 million total reads per sample. Sorted cells were lysed in RLT buffer and RNA was extracted with DNase-treated RNeasy Micro or Mini kits, depending on cell number. To prevent cross-contamination, each cell subset was processed individually, whereas patient and healthy donor samples were processed jointly. The immunoSEQ multiplex PCR was used to amplify TCRB sequences from cDNA, yielding 87-bp fragments that span the CDR3 region. Sequencing of the amplicons was done on the Illumina HiSeq platform. On the authors' methods: PCR bias was computationally corrected using synthetic template baselines, reads within Hamming distance 2 were collapsed, and singletons that could not be merged were discarded. Reads were aligned against IMGT to assign V, D and J genes, CDR3 length and insertions or deletions at six rearrangement sites. Within each subset, clonotype counts were normalized to sorted cell number, and only after that were true diversity and Gini coefficients computed with the tcR R package. The overlap coefficient, calculated on TCRB nucleotide sequences, was used to measure repertoire sharing. Out-of-frame TCRB sequences from naive cells were analyzed to stand in for the pre-selection repertoire. This is the immuneACCESS table as TCRdb keeps it, with only in-frame sequences that have V and J called. A part of the clones is gone; compared with another copy, unresolved V genes explain less than half, and the rest is unexplained. The V and J calls and clone size were taken over from that table, and D and trimming were inferred from the DNA. The sample yields 250,000 or so clones; roughly 20% were counted once. The ten largest clones add up to about 0.028% of the sample.

The TCR comes from a woman between 40 and 55 years old with type 1 diabetes. Sequenced material: naive CD4+ T cells from blood. The cell subset or site label here, explained by the study, means: true naive CD4+ T cells. The rearranged chain carries TRBV2 and TRBJ1-6, with TRBD1 perhaps the D gene, on 6 matching bases. The CDR3 protein sequence reads: CASLSQGPNSPLHF. The DNA sequence is TGTGCCAGTTTGTCACAGGGACCTAATTCACCCCTCCACTTT.